These 18 T cell receptor beta chains came from one sample sequenced in a study of CD8 T cells in ankylosing spondylitis (dated by TCRdb to between 2016 and 2019). Receptors were amplified or captured by 5' RACE. Sequencing was performed on an Illumina HiSeq 2500. The public reads were run again by TCRdb, first through fastp at Q25 and then through MiXCR, and only productive beta chains were kept. A single entry per CDR3 protein holds the most common genes and DNA from its merged rows. The sample data list 220,000 or so distinct CDR3 sequences, and about 10% of these were observed just once. Approximately 20% of the sample is in the top ten clones. Sequences were obtained from blood, either unsorted or a sorted T cell fraction (not recorded which). These receptor sequences come from a male donor with ankylosing spondylitis or in good health (not recorded which).

This clonotype was seen ten or more times. The rearrangement links TRBV12-3 or TRBV12-4 to TRBJ2-4, with 8 positions matching TRBD1. The CDR3 contains 17 residues. V gave up 5 bases and J gave up 5 bases; unmatched junction bases: 14. In DNA form, the CDR3 reads TGTGCCAGCAGTCCACGTGCAGGGGGCAATACGGAAAACATTCAGTACTTC. This translates into CASSPRAGGNTENIQYF.

This clonotype appeared a single time. The CDR3 DNA reads TGTGCCACCAGTGAGCCACTAGCGGGAATAAAAGAGACCCAGTACTTC. It translates to CATSEPLAGIKETQYF. The chain carries TRBV24-1 and TRBJ2-5; 10 nucleotides match TRBD2. Germline CDR1 and CDR2: KGHDR and SFDVKD. The CDR3 has 16 amino acids. V dropped 4 bases and J dropped 3; count of bases not matched to a gene: 7.

Details on this clonotype: This sequence may be a read error, since a much larger clone differs from it by one base. The chain carries TRBV3-1 and TRBJ2-3; D is unresolved. The CDR3 covers 18 residues. Germline-derived CDR1 and CDR2 are LGHDT and YNNKEL (reference sequence). The CDR3 DNA follows: TGTGCCAGCACCCAAGACCTCCGCGAATGGTGGCCGGGAGATACGCAGTATTTT. Its protein product is CASTQDLREWWPGDTQYF.

In its sample, this clonotype was seen a few times. The chain links TRBV7-2 to TRBJ2-2, with a weak D call TRBD2 (6 bases). The germline gives CDR1 SGHTA, CDR2 FQGNSA. V was cut by 5 bases and J by 2 bases, with 15 bases left in between. The CDR3 consists of 16 residues. The CDR3 here is CASSPNWGVNTGELFF. CDR3 DNA: TGTGCCAGCAGCCCCAATTGGGGGGTAAACACCGGGGAGCTGTTTTTT.

This clonotype was recorded once. The J gene is TRBJ2-1, the V gene TRBV7-3, with 8 bases fitting TRBD2. V lost 2 bases to trimming and J lost 6 bases; unmatched junction nucleotides: 15. The germline V gene has CDR1 SGHTA and CDR2 FQGTGA. The CDR3 runs to 18 residues. The CDR3 sequence is CASSLPRGGDYVFNEQFF. The CDR3 DNA sequence: TGTGCCAGCAGCTTACCCCGGGGGGGGGACTACGTCTTCAATGAGCAGTTCTTC. Full variable domain (missing parts from reference TRBV7-3 and TRBJ2-1): GAGVSQTPSNKVTEKGKYVELRCDPISGHTALYWYRQSLGQGPEFLIYFQGTGAADDSGLPNDRFFAVRPEGSVSTLKIQRTERGDSAVYLCASSLPRGGDYVFNEQFFGPGTRLTVL.

At least ten counts were recorded for this clonotype. The genes are TRBV29-1 and TRBJ1-2; D not resolved. Germline V gene lookup returns CDR1 SQVTM and CDR2 ANQGSEA. The CDR3 covers 13 residues. Deletions cut 7 bases from V and 8 bases from J, with 20 bases between. CDR3 nucleotide sequence: TGCAGCGCGGTAGTGTCTTTCGGTCCCGGCTACACCTTC. It specifies CSAVVSFGPGYTF.

This clonotype was observed at least ten times. The chain combines TRBV20-1 with TRBJ1-1; no reliable D call. Germline CDR1 and CDR2: DFQATT and SNEGSKA (reference sequence). With 3 bases removed from V and 1 base from J, the gap between germline ends came to 12 bases. This CDR3 comprises 14 residues. Here the CDR3 reads CSASQYLPNTEAFF. The CDR3 DNA sequence: TGCAGTGCTAGTCAGTATTTGCCGAACACTGAAGCTTTCTTT.

This clonotype showed up many times. The chain employs TRBV6-2 or TRBV6-3 and TRBJ2-5; D is perhaps TRBD1 (5 bases). The V end was cut by 4 bases, the J end by 5 bases, with 14 bases between. CDR3 length: 14 amino acids. Germline V lookup: CDR1 MNHEY, CDR2 SVGEGT. Here the CDR3 reads CASSFLDKLETQYF. Written as DNA, the CDR3 is TGTGCCAGCAGTTTTTTGGACAAGCTGGAGACCCAGTACTTC.

This clonotype was recorded at least ten times. The chain is built from TRBV14 and TRBJ1-6; D ambiguous. The V gene's germline CDR1 is SGHDN and CDR2 FVKESK. The length of the CDR3 is 13 residues. With 1 base removed from V and 7 bases from J, the gap between germline ends came to 5 bases. The DNA for the CDR3 is TGTGCCAGCAGCCAAGTTGCCAATTCACCCCTCCACTTT. It specifies CASSQVANSPLHF.

This clonotype came up many times. The V gene is TRBV12-3 or TRBV12-4, the J gene TRBJ2-7; D is perhaps TRBD1 (6 bases). The CDR3 runs to 15 residues. Trimming shortened V by 5 bases and J by 3 bases, and 17 bases separated the two germline ends. The CDR3 region is CASSPVQGFYYEQYF. CDR3 nucleotides: TGTGCCAGCAGTCCGGTACAGGGTTTTTACTACGAGCAGTACTTC.

This clonotype was seen at least ten times. One junction end disagrees with the germline gene, perhaps due to a read error. In DNA form, the CDR3 reads TGCAGCGTTCAAGACCCGGGACAGGTCGAGGCTTTCTTT. Amino acid sequence: CSVQDPGQVEAFF. The chain is built from TRBV29-1 and TRBJ1-1, with 8 bases fitting TRBD1. Germline V gives CDR1 SQVTM, CDR2 ANQGSEA. The CDR3 runs to 13 residues.

This clonotype occurred many times. The junction departs from germline at one end; a sequencing error may be responsible. This chain connects TRBV20-1 to TRBJ2-1; D gene uncertain. From germline, CDR1 is DFQATT and CDR2 SNEGSKA (reference sequence). The CDR3 has 11 residues. The CDR3 DNA reads TGCAGTGCAAGAGGACGAGAAGAGCAGTTCTTC. Residues: CSARGREEQFF.

This clonotype was picked up many times. This CDR3 reads CATAGWDEQFF. DNA of the CDR3: TGTGCCACTGCGGGATGGGATGAGCAGTTCTTC. The chain is built from TRBV24-1 and TRBJ2-1; D is perhaps TRBD2 (6 bases). This CDR3 is 11 amino acids long. Trimming took 10 bases from V and 8 from J, leaving 11 bases between them. Germline V gives CDR1 KGHDR, CDR2 SFDVKD.

This clonotype was seen ten or more times. The chain employs TRBV5-1 and TRBJ1-5; no clear D gene. From germline, CDR1 is SGHRS and CDR2 YFSETQ. The CDR3 is 13 residues long. The V gene lost 0 bases and the J gene lost 6 bases, with 7 bases spanning the gap. The DNA of the CDR3 is TGCGCCAGCAGCTTGGAGGGATTTCAGCCCCAGCATTTT. This codes for CASSLEGFQPQHF. Full variable domain (outside the CDR3, taken from reference TRBV5-1 and TRBJ1-5): KAGVTQTPRYLIKTRGQQVTLSCSPISGHRSVSWYQQTPGQGLQFLFEYFSETQRNKGNFPGRFSGRQFSNSRSEMNVSTLELGDSALYLCASSLEGFQPQHFGDGTRLSIL.

The chain carries TRBV10-3 and TRBJ1-5, with D possibly TRBD1 on 5 matching bases. The CDR3 length is 13 residues. Between the trimmed V and J ends, which lost 3 bases and 9 bases, there was a span of 12 bases. Germline V gene sequence: CDR1 ENHRY, CDR2 SYGVKD. CDR3 protein: CAISDLEGLPQHF. The CDR3 coding sequence is TGTGCCATCAGTGACTTGGAGGGACTGCCCCAGCATTTT.

For this clonotype: This may stem from a read error, because a much larger clone lies one nucleotide away. The rearrangement links TRBV20-1 to TRBJ2-1; TRBD2 aligns across 8 bases. TRBJ2-7 matches the DNA end more closely, so the J call is doubtful. Germline CDR1 is DFQATT and CDR2 is SNEGSKA (reference sequence). CDR3 size: 11 residues. The CDR3 sequence is CSAGGGNEQYF. Here the CDR3 DNA reads TGCAGTGCTGGCGGGGGGAATGAGCAGTACTTC.

This clonotype was seen many times. The chain employs TRBV10-3 and TRBJ1-1; 8 bases are shared with TRBD1. The germline gives CDR1 ENHRY, CDR2 SYGVKD. This CDR3 region has 14 residues. Trimming cost V 3 bases and J 7 bases; bases outside gene matches: 7. The DNA for the CDR3 is TGTGCCATCAGTGACCCTGACAGGGGACTTGAAGCTTTCTTT. Translating it yields CAISDPDRGLEAFF.

This clonotype was counted at least ten times. The V and J genes are TRBV5-1 and TRBJ1-1, with 12 bases matching TRBD1. The V gene's germline CDR1 is SGHRS and CDR2 YFSETQ. This CDR3 region has 16 residues. V was clipped by 1 base and J by 3 bases; unmatched bases: 4. The CDR3 is CASSLSGTGGHTEAFF. Here the CDR3 DNA reads TGCGCCAGCAGCTTGTCTGGGACAGGGGGCCACACTGAAGCTTTCTTT.